This T cell receptor (beta chain) was captured in a study of T-cell reconstitution after alpha-beta-depleted transplantation in children (TCRdb year 2016). With regard to the full study: Using TCR repertoire profiling, the study followed T-cell immune reconstitution in a quantitative way in children after TCRalphabeta/CD19-depleted allogeneic hematopoietic cell transplantation.

The treatment or condition label here, explained by the study, means: allogeneic hematopoietic cell transplantation with graft depleted of TCRalphabeta T cells and CD19 B cells. Transplant recipients were children who received TCRalphabeta/CD19-depleted allogeneic hematopoietic cell grafts. This clonotype occurred many times. No cognate antigen has been identified for it. Qualities for individual bases were not recorded, and no much larger clone is one base off. As encoded in the germline V gene, CDR1 is MNHEY while CDR2 is SVGEGT. Trimming leaves V shorter by 7 bases and J shorter by 2 bases, with the junction holding 10 bases beyond the gene matches. There are 18 amino acids in the CDR3, from cysteine to phenylalanine inclusive. Left in the record is the CDR3 DNA by itself, 54 bases read in frame from the first base. Broader findings and caveats from the paper: In some patients, high TCRbeta diversity at day 60 was attributed to recipient T cells and intrathymic progenitors that had survived conditioning. The apparently early recovery of alphabetaT-cell counts about two months after transplant reportedly depended on only several hundred rapidly expanded clones that came from non-depleted graft cells. Hyperexpanded clone frequencies declined over subsequent months; after one year, T-cell counts and TCRbeta diversity were mostly attributed to newly produced T cells.

Library preparation used PCR. The instrument given in TCRdb is Illumina HiSeq 2500. TCR libraries were prepared with molecular barcoding, using unique molecular identifiers to normalize TCRbeta repertoire quantification. TCRdb's own reprocessing of the public reads used fastp at Q25 and MiXCR and kept productive beta chains. All rows with the same CDR3 protein become a single entry with the most common DNA and genes. The sample table holds around 440,000 distinct CDR3 sequences, of which 15% to 20% were seen once. The top ten clonotypes cover roughly 27% of the sample. The sequenced sample was PBMCs, mostly from graft donor cells, obtained 360 days after TCRalphabeta/CD19-depleted stem cell transplant. The origin of this receptor is a boy younger than two who had a stem cell transplant for Wiskott-Aldrich syndrome, so the T cells may come from the graft donor. The chain employs TRBV6-2 or TRBV6-3 and TRBJ2-1, and TRBD2 aligns with 14 junction nucleotides. For the CDR3, the sequence is CASTGLAGVLPPYNEQFF. The DNA sequence follows: TGTGCCAGCACGGGACTAGCGGGAGTTTTGCCCCCCTACAATGAGCAGTTCTTC.